This entry describes one T cell receptor beta chain. Its cognate antigen is unknown. TCRdb re-analysed the 5' RACE reads in MiXCR, keeping a single row per CDR3 protein. This sample has over 300,000 distinct CDR3 sequences, with 20% to 25% found just once. These data originate in a study of T-cell memory formation after mild COVID-19. The study's findings and limits: Whether day 37 second-wave clones are SARS-CoV-2-specific was not confirmed.

The CDR3 runs 16 residues. Per germline, CDR1 ENHRY and CDR2 SYGVKD. V was cut by 0 bases and J by 0 bases, with 10 bases left in between. This receptor was identified in a young man who had mild COVID-19 (a few samples of this study predate the infection). Cell type and time point are not known. V gene TRBV10-3 combines with J gene TRBJ2-3; D perhaps matches TRBD2 (5 bases). Sequenced sample: PBMCs or a T cell subset sorted from them (not recorded which). Written as DNA, the CDR3 is TGTGCCATCAGTGAGTCGAGGGTCTATAGCACAGATACGCAGTATTTT. This codes for CAISESRVYSTDTQYF.